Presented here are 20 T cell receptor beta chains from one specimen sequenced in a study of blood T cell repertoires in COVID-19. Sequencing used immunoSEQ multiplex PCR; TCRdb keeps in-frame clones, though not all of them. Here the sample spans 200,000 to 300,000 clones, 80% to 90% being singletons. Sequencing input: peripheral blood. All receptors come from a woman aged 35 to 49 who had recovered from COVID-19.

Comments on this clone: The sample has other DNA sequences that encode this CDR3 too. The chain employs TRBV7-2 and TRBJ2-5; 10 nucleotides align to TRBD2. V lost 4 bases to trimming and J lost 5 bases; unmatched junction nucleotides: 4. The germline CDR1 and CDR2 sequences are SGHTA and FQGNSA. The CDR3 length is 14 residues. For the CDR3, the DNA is TGTGCCAGCAGCTCGGGACTAGCGCGCGAGACCCAGTACTTC. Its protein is CASSSGLARETQYF.

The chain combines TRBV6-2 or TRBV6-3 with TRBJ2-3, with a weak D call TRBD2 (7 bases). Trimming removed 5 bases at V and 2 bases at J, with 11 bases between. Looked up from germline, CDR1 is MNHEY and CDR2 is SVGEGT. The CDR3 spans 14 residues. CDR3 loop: CASSGRGPTDTQYF. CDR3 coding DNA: TGTGCCAGCAGTGGGCGGGGGCCCACAGATACGCAGTATTTT.

CDR3 in DNA: TGTGCCAGCAGCCCCACTAGGCTAGGATCAGTGCCCGAGCAGTACTTC. Amino acids: CASSPTRLGSVPEQYF. The chain recombines TRBV9 with TRBJ2-7; the D gene is possibly TRBD2 (5 bases). Per germline, CDR1 SGDLS and CDR2 YYNGEE. The V and J ends lost 4 bases and 6 bases respectively, with 23 bases between them. The CDR3 has 16 amino acids.

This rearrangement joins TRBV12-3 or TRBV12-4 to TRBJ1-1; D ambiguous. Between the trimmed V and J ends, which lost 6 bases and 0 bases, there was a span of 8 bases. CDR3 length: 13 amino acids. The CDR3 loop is CASRAVMNTEAFF. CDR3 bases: TGTGCCAGCAGGGCAGTTATGAACACTGAAGCTTTCTTT.

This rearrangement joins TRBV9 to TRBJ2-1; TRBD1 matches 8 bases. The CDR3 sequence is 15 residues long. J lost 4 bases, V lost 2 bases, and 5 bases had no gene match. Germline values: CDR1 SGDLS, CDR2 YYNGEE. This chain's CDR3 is CASSVDQGAYNEQFF. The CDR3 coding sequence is TGTGCCAGCAGCGTGGACCAGGGGGCATACAATGAGCAGTTCTTC. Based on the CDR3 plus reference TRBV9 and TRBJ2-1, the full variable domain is DSGVTQTPKHLITATGQRVTLRCSPRSGDLSVYWYQQSLDQGLQFLIQYYNGEERAKGNILERFSAQQFPDLHSELNLSSLELGDSALYFCASSVDQGAYNEQFFGPGTRLTVL.

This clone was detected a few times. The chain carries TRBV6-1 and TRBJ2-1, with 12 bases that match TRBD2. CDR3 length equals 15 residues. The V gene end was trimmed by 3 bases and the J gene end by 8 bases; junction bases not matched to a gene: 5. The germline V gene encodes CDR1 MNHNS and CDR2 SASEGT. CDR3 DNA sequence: TGTGCCAGCAGTGACCGACTAGCGGGGGCCGATGAGCAGTTCTTC. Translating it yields CASSDRLAGADEQFF.

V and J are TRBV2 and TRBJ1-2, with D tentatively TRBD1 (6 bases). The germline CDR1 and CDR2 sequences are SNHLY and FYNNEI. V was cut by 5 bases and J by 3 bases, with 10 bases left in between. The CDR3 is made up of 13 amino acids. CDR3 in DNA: TGTGCCAGCAGTCAGGACAGCGACTATGGCTACACCTTC. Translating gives CASSQDSDYGYTF.

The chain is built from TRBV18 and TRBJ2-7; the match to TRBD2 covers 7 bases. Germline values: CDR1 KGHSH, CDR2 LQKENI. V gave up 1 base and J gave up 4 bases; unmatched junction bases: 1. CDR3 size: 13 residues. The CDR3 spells CASSPRGGYEQYF. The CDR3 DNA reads TGTGCCAGCTCACCACGGGGAGGGTACGAGCAGTACTTC. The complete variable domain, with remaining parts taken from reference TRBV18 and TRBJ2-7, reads NAGVMQNPRHLVRRRGQEARLRCSPMKGHSHVYWYRQLPEEGLKFMVYLQKENIIDESGMPKERFSAEFPKEGPSILRIQQVVRGDSAAYFCASSPRGGYEQYFGPGTRLTVT.

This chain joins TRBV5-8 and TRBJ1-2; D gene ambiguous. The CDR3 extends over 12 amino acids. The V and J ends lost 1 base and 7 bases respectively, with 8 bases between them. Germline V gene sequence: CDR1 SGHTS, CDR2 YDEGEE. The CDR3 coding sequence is TGTGCCAGCAGCTTGAACGACTTTGGCTACACCTTC. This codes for CASSLNDFGYTF. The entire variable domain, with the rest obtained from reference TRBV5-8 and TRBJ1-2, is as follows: EAGVTQSPTHLIKTRGQQATLRCSPISGHTSVYWYQQALGLGLQFLLWYDEGEERNRGNFPPRFSGRQFPNYSSELNVNALELEDSALYLCASSLNDFGYTFGSGTRLTVV.

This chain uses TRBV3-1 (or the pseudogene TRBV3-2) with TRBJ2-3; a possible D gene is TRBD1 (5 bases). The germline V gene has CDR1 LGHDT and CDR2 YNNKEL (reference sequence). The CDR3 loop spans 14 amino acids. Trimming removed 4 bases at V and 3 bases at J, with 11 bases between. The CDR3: CASSPRVETDTQYF. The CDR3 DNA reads TGTGCCAGCAGCCCCAGGGTAGAGACAGATACGCAGTATTTT.

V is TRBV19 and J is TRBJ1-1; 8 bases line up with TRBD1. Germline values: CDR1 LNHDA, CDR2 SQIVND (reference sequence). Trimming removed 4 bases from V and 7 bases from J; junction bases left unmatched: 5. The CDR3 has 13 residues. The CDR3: CASSTGTGSEAFF. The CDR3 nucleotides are TGTGCCAGTAGTACGGGGACAGGCAGTGAAGCTTTCTTT.

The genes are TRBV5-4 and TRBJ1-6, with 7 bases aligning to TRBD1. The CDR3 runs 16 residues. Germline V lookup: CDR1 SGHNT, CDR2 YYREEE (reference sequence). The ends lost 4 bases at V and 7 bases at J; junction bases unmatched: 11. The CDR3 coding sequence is TGTGCCAGCAGCCATCCCCGACAGGGTGGGAATTCACCCCTCCACTTT. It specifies CASSHPRQGGNSPLHF.

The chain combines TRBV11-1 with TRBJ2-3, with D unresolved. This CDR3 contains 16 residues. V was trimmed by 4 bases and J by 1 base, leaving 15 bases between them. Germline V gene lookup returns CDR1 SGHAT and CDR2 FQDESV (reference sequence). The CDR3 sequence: CASSSPGPGGTDTQYF. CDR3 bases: TGTGCCAGCAGCTCCCCGGGTCCCGGAGGCACAGATACGCAGTATTTT.

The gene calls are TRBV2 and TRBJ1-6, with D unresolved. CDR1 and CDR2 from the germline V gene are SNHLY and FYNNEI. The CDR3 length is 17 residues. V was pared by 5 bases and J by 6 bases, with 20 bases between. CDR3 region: CASSPTRGGRGNSPLHF. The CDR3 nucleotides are TGTGCCAGCAGTCCTACTAGAGGAGGACGGGGTAATTCACCCCTCCACTTT.

For the CDR3, the DNA is TGTGCCAGCAGCCCTAAACCGGGTCAGCCCCAGCATTTT. This translates into CASSPKPGQPQHF. The rearrangement uses TRBV5-4 and TRBJ1-5; D gene uncertain. Per the germline V gene, CDR1 is SGHNT and CDR2 is YYREEE (reference sequence). V was cut by 4 bases and J by 6 bases, with 11 bases left in between. CDR3 length: 13 amino acids. Using reference TRBV5-4 and TRBJ1-5 for the parts outside the CDR3, the full variable domain is ETGVTQSPTHLIKTRGQQVTLRCSSQSGHNTVSWYQQALGQGPQFIFQYYREEENGRGNFPPRFSGLQFPNYSSELNVNALELDDSALYLCASSPKPGQPQHFGDGTRLSIL.

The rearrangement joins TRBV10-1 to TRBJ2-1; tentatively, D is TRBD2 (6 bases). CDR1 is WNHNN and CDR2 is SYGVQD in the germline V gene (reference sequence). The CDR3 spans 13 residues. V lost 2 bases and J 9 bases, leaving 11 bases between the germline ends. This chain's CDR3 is CASSERTTGEQFF. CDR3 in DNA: TGCGCCAGCAGTGAGAGGACTACGGGTGAGCAGTTCTTC.

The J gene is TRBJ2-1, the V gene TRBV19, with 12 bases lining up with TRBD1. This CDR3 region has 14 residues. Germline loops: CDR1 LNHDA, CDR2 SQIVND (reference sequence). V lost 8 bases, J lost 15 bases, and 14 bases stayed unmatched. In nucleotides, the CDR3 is TGTGCCAGTCGGGCCTCCGGGACAGGGGGCCTTCCGTTCTTC. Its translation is CASRASGTGGLPFF.

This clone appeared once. CDR3 in DNA: TGCGCCAGCAGTGAGTCGGCGGGTCCGGCGGATACGCAGTATTTT. Translated: CASSESAGPADTQYF. V and J are TRBV10-1 and TRBJ2-3, with D maybe TRBD2 (5 bases). Looked up from germline, CDR1 is WNHNN and CDR2 is SYGVQD (reference sequence). With 0 bases removed from V and 6 bases from J, the gap between germline ends came to 13 bases. The CDR3 extends over 15 amino acids.

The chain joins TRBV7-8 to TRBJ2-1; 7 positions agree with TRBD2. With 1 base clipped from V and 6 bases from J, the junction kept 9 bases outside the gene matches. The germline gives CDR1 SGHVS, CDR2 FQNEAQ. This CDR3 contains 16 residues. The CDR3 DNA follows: TGTGCCAGCAGCTTAGGGGGCGGGGGAGCTCTCAATGAGCAGTTCTTC. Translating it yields CASSLGGGGALNEQFF.

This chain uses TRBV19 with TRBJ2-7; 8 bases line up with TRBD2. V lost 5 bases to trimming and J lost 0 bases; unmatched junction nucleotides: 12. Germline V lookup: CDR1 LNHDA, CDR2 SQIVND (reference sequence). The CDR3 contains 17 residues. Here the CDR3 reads CASSPGRGGPSSYEQYF. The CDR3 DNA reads TGTGCCAGTAGTCCGGGTCGGGGGGGCCCGTCCTCCTACGAGCAGTACTTC.